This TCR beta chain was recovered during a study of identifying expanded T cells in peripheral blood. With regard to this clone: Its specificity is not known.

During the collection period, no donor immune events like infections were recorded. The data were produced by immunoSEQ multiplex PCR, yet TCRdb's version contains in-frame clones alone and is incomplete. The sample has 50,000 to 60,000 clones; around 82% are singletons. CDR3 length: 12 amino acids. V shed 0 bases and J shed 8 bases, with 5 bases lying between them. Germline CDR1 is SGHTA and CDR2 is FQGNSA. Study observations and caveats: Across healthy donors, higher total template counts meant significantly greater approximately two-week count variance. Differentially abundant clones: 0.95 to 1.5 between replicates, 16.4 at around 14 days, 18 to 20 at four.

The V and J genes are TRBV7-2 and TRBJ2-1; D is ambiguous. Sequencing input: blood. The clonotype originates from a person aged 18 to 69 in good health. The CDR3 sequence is CASSLASYEQFF. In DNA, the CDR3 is TGTGCCAGCAGCTTAGCTAGCTATGAGCAGTTCTTC.